The 31 T cell receptor beta chains below come from one sample, sequenced in a study of shared clonotypes between healthy human individuals. Sequenced by immunoSEQ multiplex PCR; TCRdb stores in-frame clones only, minus some. The table shows fewer than 400,000 clones, with less than 85% occurring only once. Sequences were obtained from memory CD4+ T cells sorted from blood. As for subset: CD45RA-negative fraction. The source is a man between 25 and 39 years old in good health.

The chain has TRBV27 and TRBJ2-7, with TRBD2 identical over 13 bases. CDR3 length: 15 residues. Germline values: CDR1 MNHEY, CDR2 SMNVEV (reference sequence). Trimming took 6 bases from V and 7 from J; bases not matched to a gene: 9. This CDR3 reads CASSMGLAGLGEQYF. The CDR3 DNA reads as TGTGCCAGCAGCATGGGACTAGCGGGACTCGGGGAGCAGTACTTC.

The chain is built from TRBV6-5 and TRBJ2-7, with 10 bases that match TRBD1. V lost 2 bases to trimming and J lost 6 bases; unmatched junction nucleotides: 4. Germline values: CDR1 MNHEY, CDR2 SVGAGI. The CDR3 spans 14 residues. CDR3 amino acids: CASSYQGQGGEQYF. The CDR3 DNA reads TGTGCCAGCAGTTACCAAGGACAGGGGGGCGAGCAGTACTTC.

A note on this clone: This sample also contains other DNA sequences that code for the same CDR3. The rearrangement links TRBV7-2 to TRBJ1-5, with D maybe TRBD1 (5 bases). Germline V gives CDR1 SGHTA, CDR2 FQGNSA. The V end lost 6 bases, the J end lost 6 bases, and 12 bases lay between the germline ends. This CDR3 has 13 residues. CDR3 DNA sequence: TGTGCCAGCAGTTCTCAGGGTGCTCAGCCCCAGCATTTT. Its translation: CASSSQGAQPQHF.

The chain's CDR3 is CATSRFGERADTQYF. The CDR3 bases are TGTGCCACCAGCCGATTCGGGGAGAGGGCAGATACGCAGTATTTT. J is TRBJ2-3 and V is TRBV15; D may be TRBD2 (5 bases). V was pared by 5 bases and J by 4 bases, with 16 bases between. CDR1 and CDR2 (germline): LNHNV, YYDKDF (reference sequence). The CDR3 has 15 residues.

The chain uses TRBV6-6 and TRBJ2-1; TRBD2 agrees at 9 bases. Germline V gene data show CDR1 as MNHNY and CDR2 as SVGAGI (reference sequence). V gave up 6 bases and J gave up 10 bases; unmatched junction bases: 13. The CDR3 is made up of 15 amino acids. DNA for the CDR3: TGTGCCAGCAGCATAACCGGGACTAGCCTGGGGGAGCAGTTCTTC. Translation gives CASSITGTSLGEQFF.

The V gene is TRBV5-4, the J gene TRBJ2-1, with 12 bases matching TRBD2. The length of the CDR3 is 13 residues. Germline assignment: CDR1 SGHNT and CDR2 YYREEE (reference sequence). V was clipped by 10 bases and J by 10 bases; unmatched bases: 9. The chain's CDR3 is CAFRLAGVGEQFF. The CDR3, as DNA: TGTGCCTTTAGACTAGCGGGAGTGGGCGAGCAGTTCTTC.

This clone has a count of ten or more. This chain links TRBV5-6 with TRBJ1-6; D ambiguous. Per the germline V gene, CDR1 is SGHDT and CDR2 is YYEEEE. V was clipped by 0 bases and J by 7 bases, with 11 bases between them. The CDR3 has 15 amino acids. The CDR3 DNA reads TGTGCCAGCAGCTTGGGATTTGGGAAAAATTCACCCCTCCACTTT. It translates to CASSLGFGKNSPLHF. The full variable domain, rest sourced from reference TRBV5-6 and TRBJ1-6, is DAGVTQSPTHLIKTRGQQVTLRCSPKSGHDTVSWYQQALGQGPQFIFQYYEEEERQRGNFPDRFSGHQFPNYSSELNVNALLLGDSALYLCASSLGFGKNSPLHFGNGTRLTVT.

This chain connects TRBV9 to TRBJ2-1, with no clear D. Per germline, CDR1 SGDLS and CDR2 YYNGEE. This CDR3 contains 15 residues. V was shortened by 0 bases and J by 5 bases, with 12 bases between the two germline ends. CDR3 residues: CASSVDPAIHNEQFF. The CDR3 DNA follows: TGTGCCAGCAGCGTAGACCCTGCTATCCACAATGAGCAGTTCTTC. Looking up the rest from reference TRBV9 and TRBJ2-1 gives the full variable domain: DSGVTQTPKHLITATGQRVTLRCSPRSGDLSVYWYQQSLDQGLQFLIQYYNGEERAKGNILERFSAQQFPDLHSELNLSSLELGDSALYFCASSVDPAIHNEQFFGPGTRLTVL.

The CDR3, as DNA: TGTGCCAGCAGCTTAGGATCGGCCCAAGGCACCTACGAGCAGTACTTC. Translation: CASSLGSAQGTYEQYF. The chain combines TRBV7-6 with TRBJ2-7; D gene uncertain. With 1 base removed from V and 2 bases from J, the gap between germline ends came to 15 bases. Germline V CDR1 and CDR2: SGHVS, FNYEAQ. The CDR3 has 16 amino acids.

This clone was observed a handful of times. The V gene is TRBV7-6, the J gene TRBJ2-1; a possible D gene is TRBD1 (6 bases). CDR1 SGHVS and CDR2 FNYEAQ come from the germline V gene. V shed 5 bases and J shed 2 bases, with 19 bases lying between them. This CDR3 comprises 17 residues. As DNA, the CDR3 is TGTGCCAGCAGCGCCCGACAGGCTCGGGCTCCCTACAATGAGCAGTTCTTC. It encodes CASSARQARAPYNEQFF. The full variable domain, in which reference TRBV7-6 and TRBJ2-1 provide the parts outside the CDR3, is GAGVSQSPRYKVTKRGQDVALRCDPISGHVSLYWYRQALGQGPEFLTYFNYEAQQDKSGLPNDRFSAERPEGSISTLTIQRTEQRDSAMYRCASSARQARAPYNEQFFGPGTRLTVL.

The V and J genes are TRBV30 and TRBJ2-7, with D maybe TRBD1 (6 bases). Germline V gene sequence: CDR1 GTSNPN, CDR2 SVGIG (reference sequence). The CDR3 has 11 residues. V lost 6 bases and J 3 bases, leaving 9 bases between the germline ends. CDR3 in amino acids: CACRDNYEQYF. CDR3 nucleotides: TGTGCCTGTCGGGACAACTACGAGCAGTACTTC.

Points on this clone: Other DNA sequences in the same sample also yield this CDR3. The V gene is TRBV28, the J gene TRBJ2-7; TRBD2 might be the D (6 bases). Germline V CDR1 and CDR2: MDHEN, SYDVKM. The CDR3 extends over 12 amino acids. V was cut by 6 bases and J by 4 bases, with 10 bases left in between. CDR3 coding DNA: TGTGCCAGCAGAGCGGGCATATACGAGCAGTACTTC. It encodes CASRAGIYEQYF.

The rearrangement uses TRBV5-6 and TRBJ2-7, with a possible D match to TRBD2 (5 bases). This CDR3 has 13 amino acids. From germline, CDR1 is SGHDT and CDR2 YYEEEE. V lost 4 bases, J lost 0 bases, and 8 bases lay in between. CDR3 bases: TGTGCCAGCAGCCCTGACTACTCCTACGAGCAGTACTTC. This gives the protein CASSPDYSYEQYF.

The V gene is TRBV30, the J gene TRBJ2-5, with unresolved D. Trimming took 2 bases from V and 5 from J, leaving 3 bases between them. Germline V gene data show CDR1 as GTSNPN and CDR2 as SVGIG (reference sequence). The CDR3 has 10 amino acids. CDR3 sequence: CAWSRETQYF. The CDR3 coding sequence is TGTGCCTGGAGTAGGGAGACCCAGTACTTC.

This clone was seen a handful of times. V usage is TRBV29-1 and J usage is TRBJ2-7, with a weak D call TRBD1 (5 bases). CDR1 and CDR2 from the germline V gene are SQVTM and ANQGSEA. V dropped 5 bases and J dropped 6 bases, with 14 bases sitting between them. The CDR3 extends over 12 amino acids. CDR3 sequence reads: CSVFGGASEQYF. The CDR3 DNA is TGCAGCGTTTTCGGTGGGGCATCCGAGCAGTACTTC.

The chain uses TRBV5-4 and TRBJ1-4, with 7 bases lining up with TRBD1. Unmatched junction bases numbered 13, after V lost 5 bases and J lost 6 bases. CDR1 SGHNT and CDR2 YYREEE come from the germline V gene (reference sequence). This CDR3 is built from 16 residues. In nucleotides, the CDR3 is TGTGCCAGCAGTGTCCGGAGACAGGGCCGGGATGAAAAACTGTTTTTT. Its translation is CASSVRRQGRDEKLFF.

The chain couples TRBV5-1 to TRBJ2-3; D perhaps matches TRBD2 (5 bases). Germline V CDR1 and CDR2: SGHRS, YFSETQ. V was cut by 4 bases and J by 3 bases, with 18 bases left in between. The CDR3 length is 16 residues. CDR3 loop: CASSLSHLTGTDTQYF. DNA for the CDR3: TGCGCCAGCAGCCTGAGCCATTTGACGGGAACAGATACGCAGTATTTT.

The rearrangement uses TRBV11-2 and TRBJ2-7; D remains ambiguous. The CDR3 contains 16 residues. Germline V gives CDR1 SGHAT, CDR2 FQNNGV. V lost 4 bases to trimming and J lost 1 base, with 17 bases between them. This CDR3 is CASSSVSAQISYEQYF. CDR3 coding DNA: TGTGCCAGCAGCTCAGTTTCGGCACAGATATCCTACGAGCAGTACTTC.

The V gene is TRBV7-2, the J gene TRBJ2-3; D gene unclear. Trimming left V 5 bases short and J 1 base short, with 16 bases between. The CDR3 runs to 16 residues. Germline CDR1 SGHTA, CDR2 FQGNSA. CDR3 region: CASSPIFPPGTDTQYF. CDR3 nucleotide sequence: TGTGCCAGCAGCCCCATCTTTCCCCCGGGCACAGATACGCAGTATTTT.

CDR3 sequence reads: CASSGAEGGNEQYF. The CDR3 nucleotides read TGTGCCAGCAGTGGAGCAGAGGGGGGGAACGAGCAGTACTTC. V usage is TRBV6-1 and J usage is TRBJ2-7, with D maybe TRBD2 (7 bases). Per germline, CDR1 MNHNS and CDR2 SASEGT. This CDR3 is built from 14 residues. V was cut by 4 bases and J by 5 bases, with 15 bases left in between.

This chain connects TRBV18 to TRBJ2-5; D possibly uses TRBD1 or TRBD2 (6 bases each). The CDR3 covers 12 residues. The V gene's germline CDR1 is KGHSH and CDR2 LQKENI. V gave up 6 bases and J gave up 5 bases, with 10 bases separating them. The CDR3: CASSRGGETQYF. The CDR3 DNA reads TGTGCCAGCTCCCGAGGGGGGGAGACCCAGTACTTC.

This chain connects TRBV7-9 to TRBJ2-2, with 8 bases lining up with TRBD2. The CDR3 consists of 16 residues. Per the germline V gene, CDR1 is SEHNR and CDR2 is FQNEAQ (reference sequence). The trim removed 1 base at V and 5 bases at J, leaving 6 bases unmatched. CDR3 loop: CASSLEAGVITGELFF. The CDR3 coding sequence is TGTGCCAGCAGCTTAGAAGCGGGAGTCATAACCGGGGAGCTGTTTTTT.

The chain has TRBV28 and TRBJ1-4, with D possibly being TRBD1 (5 bases). The V end lost 5 bases, the J end lost 6 bases, and 13 bases lay between the germline ends. This CDR3 has 14 residues. Germline V gene lookup returns CDR1 MDHEN and CDR2 SYDVKM. This chain's CDR3 is CASSPPGTDEKLFF. CDR3 sequence (DNA): TGTGCCAGCAGTCCACCCGGGACGGATGAAAAACTGTTTTTT.

The V gene is TRBV6-1, the J gene TRBJ2-3; 7 bases map to TRBD2. This CDR3 has 18 amino acids. Germline assignment: CDR1 MNHNS and CDR2 SASEGT. V gave up 4 bases and J gave up 2 bases; unmatched junction bases: 15. The CDR3 DNA reads TGTGCCAGCAGTGGGGTTGGGGGGGAAGGGGACCCCACAGATACGCAGTATTTT. Protein: CASSGVGGEGDPTDTQYF.

The chain employs TRBV15 and TRBJ1-4; D is unclear. Trimming left V 0 bases short and J 4 bases short, with 15 bases between. The CDR3 spans 17 residues. CDR1 is LNHNV and CDR2 is YYDKDF in the germline V gene (reference sequence). In DNA form, the CDR3 reads TGTGCCACCAGCAGAGATTCGGGTCTCAGAAATAATGAAAAACTGTTTTTT. Translated, it gives CATSRDSGLRNNEKLFF.

The CDR3 DNA follows: TGTGCCAGCATATCGGGGCCGATGGATACGCAGTATTTT. Its protein is CASISGPMDTQYF. V gene TRBV28 combines with J gene TRBJ2-3, with D possibly called TRBD1 or TRBD2 (5 bases each). The CDR3 length is 13 residues. Germline V gives CDR1 MDHEN, CDR2 SYDVKM. V was trimmed by 7 bases and J by 6 bases, leaving 14 bases between them.

The chain links TRBV28 to TRBJ2-7; weak D call: TRBD1 (6 bases). The germline V and J ends were trimmed by 6 bases and 1 base, with 10 bases remaining between them. The V gene's germline CDR1 is MDHEN and CDR2 SYDVKM. The CDR3 contains 13 residues. CDR3 sequence reads: CASRRQDSYEQYF. CDR3 DNA: TGTGCCAGCAGACGACAGGATTCCTACGAGCAGTACTTC.

The chain joins TRBV7-2 to TRBJ1-3; no definite D call. CDR3 length: 16 amino acids. The germline gives CDR1 SGHTA, CDR2 FQGNSA. V lost 1 base, J lost 0 bases, and 10 bases lay in between. The CDR3 here is CASSLGPLASGNTIYF. In DNA form, the CDR3 reads TGTGCCAGCAGCTTAGGGCCGTTGGCCTCTGGAAACACCATATATTTT. The full variable domain, rest sourced from reference TRBV7-2 and TRBJ1-3, is GAGVSQSPSNKVTEKGKDVELRCDPISGHTALYWYRQSLGQGLEFLIYFQGNSAPDKSGLPSDRFSAERTGGSVSTLTIQRTQQEDSAVYLCASSLGPLASGNTIYFGEGSWLTVV.

The V and J genes are TRBV10-1 and TRBJ2-7; TRBD2 matches 10 bases. Germline CDR1 and CDR2: WNHNN and SYGVQD (reference sequence). The junction had 7 bases not matched to a gene; V was cut back by 11 bases and J by 3 bases. There are 13 residues in the CDR3. The CDR3 sequence: CAAPSGSDYEQYF. The CDR3, as DNA: TGCGCCGCCCCTAGCGGGAGTGACTACGAGCAGTACTTC.

This chain connects TRBV28 to TRBJ2-7, with D perhaps being TRBD1 or TRBD2 (5 bases each). V was pared by 1 base and J by 3 bases, with 16 bases between. CDR1 is MDHEN, CDR2 SYDVKM, per germline. The CDR3 is 16 amino acids. Here the CDR3 reads CASSLLYGDGNYEQYF. CDR3 DNA sequence: TGTGCCAGCAGTTTATTGTATGGGGACGGCAACTACGAGCAGTACTTC.

The J gene is TRBJ2-2, the V gene TRBV5-1; D is ambiguous. Germline lookup yields CDR1 SGHRS and CDR2 YFSETQ. V was clipped by 0 bases and J by 5 bases, with 11 bases between them. The CDR3 is 15 residues long. This CDR3 reads CASSLGAAPTGELFF. The CDR3 DNA is TGCGCCAGCAGCTTGGGTGCGGCTCCGACCGGGGAGCTGTTTTTT. The full variable domain, completed using reference TRBV5-1 and TRBJ2-2, is KAGVTQTPRYLIKTRGQQVTLSCSPISGHRSVSWYQQTPGQGLQFLFEYFSETQRNKGNFPGRFSGRQFSNSRSEMNVSTLELGDSALYLCASSLGAAPTGELFFGEGSRLTVL.